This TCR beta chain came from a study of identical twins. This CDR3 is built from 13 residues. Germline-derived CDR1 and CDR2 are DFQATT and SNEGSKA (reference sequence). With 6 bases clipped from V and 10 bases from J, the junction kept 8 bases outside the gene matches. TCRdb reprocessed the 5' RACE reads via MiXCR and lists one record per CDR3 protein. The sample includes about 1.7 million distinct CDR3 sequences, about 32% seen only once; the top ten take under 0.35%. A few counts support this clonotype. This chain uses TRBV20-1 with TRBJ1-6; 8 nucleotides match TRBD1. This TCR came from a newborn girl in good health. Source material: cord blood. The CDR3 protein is CSALDRGGSPLHF. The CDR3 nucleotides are TGCAGTGCCCTAGACAGGGGAGGATCACCCCTCCACTTT.